The sequence of this T cell receptor beta chain was determined in a study of T cells in Graves' hyperthyroidism and ophthalmopathy. It was RNA transcripts that yielded the amplified TCR beta CDR3 regions. The study used the HTBI primer set for a first-round RT-PCR of the TCR CDR3. MiXCR was run by TCRdb on the multiplex PCR reads, yielding one entry per CDR3 protein. The profile shows hundreds of thousands of distinct CDR3 sequences, around 39% of them singletons. Germline values: CDR1 SGHAT, CDR2 FQDESV (reference sequence). This CDR3 is 15 amino acids long. The V and J ends lost 3 bases and 2 bases respectively, with 14 bases between them. This clonotype was observed a handful of times.

The clonotype originates from a man younger than 35 with Graves' hyperthyroidism. This chain connects TRBV11-1 to TRBJ2-7, with unresolved D. The sequencing sample was made of blood. The CDR3 protein is CASSFKGLDPYEQYF. CDR3 nucleotide sequence: TGTGCCAGCAGCTTTAAGGGTTTGGATCCCTACGAGCAGTACTTC.